Reported below is one T cell receptor beta chain. Germline V gives CDR1 SGHNT, CDR2 YENEEA. The CDR3 covers 13 residues. V lost 2 bases and J 5 bases, leaving 6 bases between the germline ends. This sample is drawn from a study of blood T cell repertoires in COVID-19. Turning to the study itself: COVID-19 samples collected from the United States, Italy and Spain covered acute and convalescent phases. PBMCs, B-cell-depleted T cells, or T cells provided the cDNA or gDNA that made up the material.

In the study's own analysis: Estimates of nucleated cell counts were drawn from the amplification of reference gene primers. Sequencing was performed with immunoSEQ multiplex PCR; in TCRdb, only in-frame clones are kept and a portion is missing. Clonal size and the V and J genes are those of that table, whereas D and trimming came from the DNA. This sample has nearly 250,000 clones, with roughly 86% found just once. Seattle participants joined during active infection and were tracked over time. The sample was peripheral blood. This sequence was found in a woman aged 80 or over with COVID-19, enrolled during active disease. The rearrangement joins TRBV11-3 to TRBJ2-2; D remains ambiguous. CDR3 sequence reads: CASSLFSTGELFF. The DNA for the CDR3 is TGTGCCAGCAGCTTATTTTCAACCGGGGAGCTGTTTTTT.